This T cell receptor (beta chain) derives from a study of cytomegalovirus exposure and HLA in healthy donors. The PCR contained 60 Vbeta and 13 Jbeta primers. The table came from immunoSEQ multiplex PCR; TCRdb's copy has only in-frame clones and leaves some out. The table includes approximately 190,000 clones, 75% to 90% detected once. V lost 4 bases to trimming and J lost 4 bases; unmatched junction nucleotides: 0. The CDR3 runs 13 residues. The germline CDR1 and CDR2 sequences are LNHDA and SQIVND (reference sequence). A word on this clone: Its matching antigen is unknown.

Study-level results: Most TCRs appeared rarely, but some public TCRs recurred in many donors.

The sequencing sample was made of PBMCs. This TCR derives from a boy younger than 10 in good health and CMV-seronegative. The rearrangement uses TRBV19 and TRBJ2-5, with 10 bases aligning to TRBD1. CDR3 residues: CASSRTGGETQYF. For the CDR3, the DNA is TGTGCCAGTAGTAGGACAGGGGGAGAGACCCAGTACTTC.